The rows below give T cell receptor beta chains drawn from one sample of a study of regulatory T cells in long-lasting Graves disease. One entry per CDR3 protein, called by TCRdb with MiXCR from the multiplex PCR reads. The data show a few hundred thousand distinct CDR3 sequences, with around 18% seen just once and less than 15% held by the top ten. The sample was also reused in another study, on T cells in Graves' hyperthyroidism and ophthalmopathy.

Specimen: peripheral blood mononuclear cells (PBMCs), collected at new diagnosis, from a patient treated with antithyroid drugs. The receptors shown here come from a woman aged 25 to 39 with Graves disease. Each CDR3 is given with its conserved first and last residue. The D gene is left open where the match is weak. Not all rows give a size; the values are once, few, many and, for expanded clones, a class.

j_gene,v_gene,abundance,d_gene,CDR3nt,CDR3aa
TRBJ1-1,TRBV18,many,-,TGTGCCAGCTCACCACGGACAGACACTGAAGCTTTCTTT,CASSPRTDTEAFF
TRBJ2-1,TRBV7-3,-,-,TGTGCCAGCAGCTTATCGACCAACAATGAGCAGTTCTTC,CASSLSTNNEQFF
TRBJ1-1,TRBV29-1,-,-,TGCAGCGCTACGAGATTGGAGGGAAACACTGAAGCTTTCTTT,CSATRLEGNTEAFF
TRBJ2-1,TRBV15,-,TRBD2,TGTGCCACCAGCAGAGGCATAGCGGGGGGGAACAATGAGCAGTTCTTC,CATSRGIAGGNNEQFF
TRBJ2-5,TRBV5-5,many,TRBD1,TGTGCCAGCAGCCGACCGGGACAGGGGAACCAAGAGACCCAGTACTTC,CASSRPGQGNQETQYF
TRBJ1-1,TRBV20-1,many,-,TGCAGTGCTAGGATCAACCTGCAGAACACTGAAGCTTTCTTT,CSARINLQNTEAFF
TRBJ2-3,TRBV9,few,TRBD2,TGTGCCAGCAGCGTATCCACTAGCGCTACAGATACGCAGTATTTT,CASSVSTSATDTQYF
TRBJ2-3,TRBV20-1,many,-,TGCAGTGCTAGAGGCTTGGGCAGGGCGTTTTCGGGCACAGATACGCAGTATTTT,CSARGLGRAFSGTDTQYF
TRBJ2-2,TRBV6-1,many,-,TGTGCCAGCAGTGATACCTACACCGGGGAGCTGTTTTTT,CASSDTYTGELFF
TRBJ2-7,TRBV18,many,TRBD1,TGTGCCAGCTCAAGCACCGGGACAGGGGGCGAGCAGTACTTC,CASSSTGTGGEQYF
TRBJ2-2,TRBV20-1,many,-,TGCAGTGCCATGGGTTCGGGTTCGGCCGGGGAGCTGTTTTTT,CSAMGSGSAGELFF
TRBJ2-7,TRBV2,many,TRBD2,TGTGCCAGCAGTGCCGGGGGGTACGGGGACGAGCAGTACTTC,CASSAGGYGDEQYF
TRBJ1-1,TRBV7-3,-,TRBD1,TGTGCCAGCAGCTCGGGGACAGGGTACGACACTGAAGCTTTCTTT,CASSSGTGYDTEAFF
TRBJ1-5,TRBV4-1,many,-,TGTGCCAGCAGCCAAGATCTAACTCGGGGGTCAGGGCAGCCCCAGCATTTT,CASSQDLTRGSGQPQHF
TRBJ1-2,TRBV9,few,-,TGTGCCAGCACAGATATTAACTATGGCTACACCTTC,CASTDINYGYTF
TRBJ2-3,TRBV20-1,many,-,TGCAGTGCTATGGAACTAGTAGACGATACGCAGTATTTT,CSAMELVDDTQYF
TRBJ1-1,TRBV10-1,many,-,TGCGCCAGCAGTGAGTTCGGGCAGGGAAGGACTGAAGCTTTCTTT,CASSEFGQGRTEAFF
TRBJ2-5,TRBV20-1,many,-,TGCAGTGCTAGGACAGCTCAAGAGACCCAGTACTTC,CSARTAQETQYF
TRBJ2-3,TRBV12-3/TRBV12-4,few,-,TGTGCCAGCAGTTTGGACCGGACGCCGGGAAGCACAGATACGCAGTATTTT,CASSLDRTPGSTDTQYF
TRBJ1-1,TRBV2,-,TRBD1,TGTGCCAGCACCGCCAGGGGGGTCGACACCGAAGCTTTCTTT,CASTARGVDTEAFF
TRBJ2-7,TRBV5-1,-,TRBD1,TGCGCCAGCAGCTTGGTAAACCCCACAGGGGTAGAGCAGTACTTC,CASSLVNPTGVEQYF
TRBJ1-1,TRBV14,many,-,TGTGCCAGCAGCCAAAAGCTCCAGGGCGCTGAAGCTTTCTTT,CASSQKLQGAEAFF
TRBJ1-2,TRBV7-9,many,-,TGTGCCAGCAGCTTCAAACGGGGGGTGAGACAGTATGGCTACACCTTC,CASSFKRGVRQYGYTF
TRBJ1-2,TRBV10-3,many,-,TGTGCCATCAGTGAACCGACAGGATCGAACTATGGCTACACCTTC,CAISEPTGSNYGYTF
TRBJ1-1,TRBV6-1,many,-,TGTGCCAGCAGGGGAGACCACATAGGAACTTTCTTT,CASRGDHIGTFF
TRBJ2-5,TRBV12-3/TRBV12-4,many,-,TGTGCCAGCAGTTTAATTGAGGCGGCCCAAGAGACCCAGTACTTC,CASSLIEAAQETQYF
TRBJ2-2,TRBV12-3/TRBV12-4,-,-,TGTGCCAGCAGGGGGTTCCACGGGGAGCTGTTTTTT,CASRGFHGELFF
TRBJ2-2,TRBV6-1,many,-,TGTGCCAGCAGCCCGATAAGGGCGAACACCGGGGAGCTGTTTTTT,CASSPIRANTGELFF